This T cell receptor (beta chain) was profiled in a study of Graves' ophthalmopathy and Graves' hyperthyroidism. Findings and limits, study-wide: The model's ophthalmopathy progression predictions had around 64% sensitivity and 72.22% specificity.

Moderate-to-severe activity, CAS ≥3, NOSPECS ≥4 and a duration under 3 months were seen in donors with ophthalmopathy. Diagnostic conclusions were grounded in clinical symptoms, serum thyroxine, TRAb, thyroid ultrasound and orbital computed tomography. PBMCs were obtained from about 10 ml of fresh peripheral blood. The CDR3 consists of 13 residues. V gave up 5 bases and J gave up 7 bases; unmatched junction bases: 6. Scientists amplified the TCR beta CDR3 regions from RNA transcripts. First-round RT-PCR relied on HTBI primers, and a second-round multiplex PCR came next. TCRdb re-called the multiplex PCR reads through MiXCR, storing one row per CDR3 protein. The table shows 350,000 to 450,000 distinct CDR3 sequences, with 15% to 20% occurring only once. As for this clonotype: The antigen is unknown.

The sample consisted of peripheral blood. The rearrangement uses TRBV12-3 or TRBV12-4 and TRBJ2-7, with 9 positions matching TRBD1. The receptor was derived from a woman between 18 and 29 years old with Graves' ophthalmopathy. The CDR3 region has the DNA TGTGCCAGCAGTCTTACGACAGGGGGGGAGCAGTACTTC. Its protein product is CASSLTTGGEQYF.